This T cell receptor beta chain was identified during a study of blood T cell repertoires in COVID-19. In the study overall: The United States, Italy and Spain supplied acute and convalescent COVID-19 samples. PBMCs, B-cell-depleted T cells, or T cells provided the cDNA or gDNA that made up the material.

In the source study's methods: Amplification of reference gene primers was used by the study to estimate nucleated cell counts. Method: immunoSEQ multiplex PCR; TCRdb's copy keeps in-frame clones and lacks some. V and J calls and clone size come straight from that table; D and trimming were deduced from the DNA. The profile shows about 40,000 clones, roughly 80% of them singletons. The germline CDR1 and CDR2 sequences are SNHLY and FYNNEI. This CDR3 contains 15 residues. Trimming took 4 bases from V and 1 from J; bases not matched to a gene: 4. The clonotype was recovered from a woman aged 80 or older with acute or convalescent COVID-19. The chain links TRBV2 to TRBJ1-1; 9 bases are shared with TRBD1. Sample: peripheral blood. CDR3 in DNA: TGTGCCAGCAGTGGGGGGACAGGGCAGAACACTGAAGCTTTCTTT. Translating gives CASSGGTGQNTEAFF.